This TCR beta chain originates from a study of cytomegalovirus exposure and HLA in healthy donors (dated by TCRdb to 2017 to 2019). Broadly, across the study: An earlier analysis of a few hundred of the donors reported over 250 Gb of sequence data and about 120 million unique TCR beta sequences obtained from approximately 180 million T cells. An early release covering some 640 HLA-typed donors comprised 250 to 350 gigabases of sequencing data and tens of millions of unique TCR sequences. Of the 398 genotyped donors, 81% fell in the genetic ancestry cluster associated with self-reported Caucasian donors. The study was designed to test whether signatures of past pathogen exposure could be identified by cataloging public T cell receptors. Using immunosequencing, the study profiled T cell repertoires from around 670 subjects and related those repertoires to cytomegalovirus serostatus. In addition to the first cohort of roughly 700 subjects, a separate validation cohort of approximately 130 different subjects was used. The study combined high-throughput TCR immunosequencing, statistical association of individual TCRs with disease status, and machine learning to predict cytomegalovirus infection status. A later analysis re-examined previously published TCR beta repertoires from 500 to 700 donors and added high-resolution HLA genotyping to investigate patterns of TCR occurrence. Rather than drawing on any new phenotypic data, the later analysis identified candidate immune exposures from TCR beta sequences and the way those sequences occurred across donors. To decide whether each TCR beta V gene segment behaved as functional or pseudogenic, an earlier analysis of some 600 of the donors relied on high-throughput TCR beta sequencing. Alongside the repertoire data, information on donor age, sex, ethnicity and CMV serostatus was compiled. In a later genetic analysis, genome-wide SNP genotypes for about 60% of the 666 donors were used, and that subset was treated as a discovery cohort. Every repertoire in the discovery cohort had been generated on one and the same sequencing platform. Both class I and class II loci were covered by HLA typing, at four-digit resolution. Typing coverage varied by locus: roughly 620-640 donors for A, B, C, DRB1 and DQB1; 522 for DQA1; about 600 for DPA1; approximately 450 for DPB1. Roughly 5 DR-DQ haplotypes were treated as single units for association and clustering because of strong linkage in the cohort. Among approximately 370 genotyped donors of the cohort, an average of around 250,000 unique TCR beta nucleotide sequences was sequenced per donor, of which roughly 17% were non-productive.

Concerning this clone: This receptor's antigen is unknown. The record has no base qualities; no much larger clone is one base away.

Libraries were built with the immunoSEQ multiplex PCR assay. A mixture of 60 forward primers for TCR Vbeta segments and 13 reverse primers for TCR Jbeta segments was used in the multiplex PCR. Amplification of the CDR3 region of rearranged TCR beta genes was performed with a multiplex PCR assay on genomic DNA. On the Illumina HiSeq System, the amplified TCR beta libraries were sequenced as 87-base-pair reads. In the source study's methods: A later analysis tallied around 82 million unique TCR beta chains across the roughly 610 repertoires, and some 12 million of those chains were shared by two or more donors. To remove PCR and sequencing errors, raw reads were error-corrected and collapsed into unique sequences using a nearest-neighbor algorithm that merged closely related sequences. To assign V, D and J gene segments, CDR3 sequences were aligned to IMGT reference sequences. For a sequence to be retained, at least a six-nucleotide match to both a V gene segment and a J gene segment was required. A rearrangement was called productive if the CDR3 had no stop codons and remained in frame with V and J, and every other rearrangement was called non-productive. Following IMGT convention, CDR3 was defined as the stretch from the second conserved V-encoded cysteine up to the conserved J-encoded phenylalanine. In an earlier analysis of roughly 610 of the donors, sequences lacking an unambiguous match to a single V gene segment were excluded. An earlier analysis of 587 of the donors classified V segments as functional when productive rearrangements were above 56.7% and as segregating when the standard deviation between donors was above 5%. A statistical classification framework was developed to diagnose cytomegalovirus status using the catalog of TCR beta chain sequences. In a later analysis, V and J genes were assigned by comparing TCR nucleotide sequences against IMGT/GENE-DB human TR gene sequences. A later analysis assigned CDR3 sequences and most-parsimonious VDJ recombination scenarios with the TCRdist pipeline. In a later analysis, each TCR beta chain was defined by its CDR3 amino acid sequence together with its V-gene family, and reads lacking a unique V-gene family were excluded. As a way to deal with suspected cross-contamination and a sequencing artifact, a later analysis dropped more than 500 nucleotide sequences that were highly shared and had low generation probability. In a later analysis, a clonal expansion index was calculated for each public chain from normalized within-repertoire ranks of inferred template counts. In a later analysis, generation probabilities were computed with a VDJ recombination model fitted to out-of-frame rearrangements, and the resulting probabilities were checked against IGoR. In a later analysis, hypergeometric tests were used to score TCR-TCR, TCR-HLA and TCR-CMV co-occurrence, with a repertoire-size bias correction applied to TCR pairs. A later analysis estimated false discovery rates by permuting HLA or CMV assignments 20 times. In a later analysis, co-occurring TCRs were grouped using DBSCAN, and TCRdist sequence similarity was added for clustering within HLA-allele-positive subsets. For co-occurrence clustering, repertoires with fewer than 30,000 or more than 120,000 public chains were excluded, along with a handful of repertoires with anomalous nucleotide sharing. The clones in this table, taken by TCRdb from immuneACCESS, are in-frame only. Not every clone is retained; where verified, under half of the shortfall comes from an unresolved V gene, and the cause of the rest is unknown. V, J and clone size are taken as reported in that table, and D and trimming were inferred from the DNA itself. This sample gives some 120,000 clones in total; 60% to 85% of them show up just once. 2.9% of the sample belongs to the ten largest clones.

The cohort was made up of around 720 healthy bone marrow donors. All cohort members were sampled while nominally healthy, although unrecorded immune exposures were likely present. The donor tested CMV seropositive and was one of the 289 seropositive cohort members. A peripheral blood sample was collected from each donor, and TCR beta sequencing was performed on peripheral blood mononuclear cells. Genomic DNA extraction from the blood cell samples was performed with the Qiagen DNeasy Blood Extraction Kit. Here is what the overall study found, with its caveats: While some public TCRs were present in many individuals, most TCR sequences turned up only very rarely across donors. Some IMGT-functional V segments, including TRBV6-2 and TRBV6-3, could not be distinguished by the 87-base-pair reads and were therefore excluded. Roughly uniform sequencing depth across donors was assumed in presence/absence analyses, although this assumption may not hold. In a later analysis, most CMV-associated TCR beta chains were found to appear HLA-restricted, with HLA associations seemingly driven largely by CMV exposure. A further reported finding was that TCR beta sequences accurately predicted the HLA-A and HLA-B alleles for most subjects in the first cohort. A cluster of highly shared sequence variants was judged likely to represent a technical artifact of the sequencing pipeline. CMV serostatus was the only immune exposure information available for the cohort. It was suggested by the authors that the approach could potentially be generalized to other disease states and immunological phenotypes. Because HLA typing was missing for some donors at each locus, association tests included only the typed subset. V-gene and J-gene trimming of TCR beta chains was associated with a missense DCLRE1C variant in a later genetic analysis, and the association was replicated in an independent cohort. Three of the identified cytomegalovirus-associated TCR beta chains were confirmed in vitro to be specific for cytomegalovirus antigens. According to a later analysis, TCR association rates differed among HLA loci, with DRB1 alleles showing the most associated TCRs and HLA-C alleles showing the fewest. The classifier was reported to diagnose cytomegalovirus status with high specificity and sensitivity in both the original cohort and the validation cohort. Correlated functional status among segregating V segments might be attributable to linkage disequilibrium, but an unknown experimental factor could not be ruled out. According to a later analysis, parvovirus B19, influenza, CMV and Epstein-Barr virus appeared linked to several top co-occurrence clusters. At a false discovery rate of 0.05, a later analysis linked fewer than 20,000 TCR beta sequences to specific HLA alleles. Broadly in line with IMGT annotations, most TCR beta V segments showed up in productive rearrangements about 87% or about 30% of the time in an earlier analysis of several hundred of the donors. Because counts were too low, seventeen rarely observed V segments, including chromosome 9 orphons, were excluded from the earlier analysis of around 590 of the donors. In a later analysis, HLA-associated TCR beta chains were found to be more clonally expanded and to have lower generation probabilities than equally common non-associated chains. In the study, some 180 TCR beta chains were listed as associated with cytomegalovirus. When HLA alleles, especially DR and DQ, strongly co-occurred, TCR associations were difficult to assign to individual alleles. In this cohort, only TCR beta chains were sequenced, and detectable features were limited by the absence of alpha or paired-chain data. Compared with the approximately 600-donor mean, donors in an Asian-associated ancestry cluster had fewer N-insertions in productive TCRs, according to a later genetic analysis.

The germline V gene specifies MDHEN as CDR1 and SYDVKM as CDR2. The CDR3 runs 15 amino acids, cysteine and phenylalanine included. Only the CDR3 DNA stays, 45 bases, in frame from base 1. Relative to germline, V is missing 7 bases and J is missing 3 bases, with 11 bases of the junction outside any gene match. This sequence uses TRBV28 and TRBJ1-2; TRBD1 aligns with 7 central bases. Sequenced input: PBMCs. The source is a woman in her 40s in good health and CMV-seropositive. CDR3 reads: CASTMDLGGDYGYTF. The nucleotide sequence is TGTGCCAGCACCATGGACCTAGGGGGCGACTATGGCTACACCTTC.